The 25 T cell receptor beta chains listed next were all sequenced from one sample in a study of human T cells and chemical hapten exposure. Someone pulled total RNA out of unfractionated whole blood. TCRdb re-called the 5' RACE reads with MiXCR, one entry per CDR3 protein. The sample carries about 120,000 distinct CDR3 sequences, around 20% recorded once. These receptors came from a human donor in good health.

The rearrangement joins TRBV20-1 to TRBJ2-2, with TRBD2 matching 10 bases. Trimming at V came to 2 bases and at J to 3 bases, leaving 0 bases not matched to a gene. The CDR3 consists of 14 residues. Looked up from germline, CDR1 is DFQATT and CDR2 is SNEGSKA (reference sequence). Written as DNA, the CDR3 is TGCAGTGCTAGACTAGCGGGAGACACCGGGGAGCTGTTTTTT. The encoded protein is CSARLAGDTGELFF.

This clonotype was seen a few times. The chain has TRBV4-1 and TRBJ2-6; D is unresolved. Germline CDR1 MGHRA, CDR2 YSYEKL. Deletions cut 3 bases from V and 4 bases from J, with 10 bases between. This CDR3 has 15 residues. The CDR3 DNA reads TGCGCCAGCAGCCACATAGTGGCCGGGGCCAACGTCCTGACTTTC. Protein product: CASSHIVAGANVLTF.

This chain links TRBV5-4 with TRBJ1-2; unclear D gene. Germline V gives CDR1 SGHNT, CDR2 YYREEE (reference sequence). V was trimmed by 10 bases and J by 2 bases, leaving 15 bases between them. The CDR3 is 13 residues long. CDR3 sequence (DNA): TGTGCCTTCTCCGGGGAAATCAACTATGGCTACACCTTC. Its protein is CAFSGEINYGYTF.

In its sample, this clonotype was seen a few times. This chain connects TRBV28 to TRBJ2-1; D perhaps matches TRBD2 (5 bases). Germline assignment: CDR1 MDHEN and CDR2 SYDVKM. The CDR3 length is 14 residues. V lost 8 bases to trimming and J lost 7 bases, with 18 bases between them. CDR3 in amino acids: CASCHRGRRNEQFF. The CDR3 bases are TGTGCCAGCTGCCATCGGGGTCGACGGAATGAGCAGTTCTTC. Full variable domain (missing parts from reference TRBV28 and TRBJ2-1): DVKVTQSSRYLVKRTGEKVFLECVQDMDHENMFWYRQDPGLGLRLIYFSYDVKMKEKGDIPEGYSVSREKKERFSLILESASTNQTSMYLCASCHRGRRNEQFFGPGTRLTVL.

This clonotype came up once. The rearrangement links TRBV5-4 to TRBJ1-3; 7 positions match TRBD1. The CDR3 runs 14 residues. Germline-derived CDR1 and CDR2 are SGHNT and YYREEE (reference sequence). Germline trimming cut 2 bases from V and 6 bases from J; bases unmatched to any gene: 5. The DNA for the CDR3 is TGTGCCAGCAGCTTAGGACAGGAGGAAAACACCATATATTTT. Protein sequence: CASSLGQEENTIYF.

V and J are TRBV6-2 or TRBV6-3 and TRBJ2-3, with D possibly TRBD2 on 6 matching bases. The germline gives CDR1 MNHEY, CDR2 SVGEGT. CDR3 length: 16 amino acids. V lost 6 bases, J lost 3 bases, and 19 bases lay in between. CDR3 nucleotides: TGTGCCAGCAGAACCTACCGGGGGAGCTCGACAGATACGCAGTATTTT. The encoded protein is CASRTYRGSSTDTQYF.

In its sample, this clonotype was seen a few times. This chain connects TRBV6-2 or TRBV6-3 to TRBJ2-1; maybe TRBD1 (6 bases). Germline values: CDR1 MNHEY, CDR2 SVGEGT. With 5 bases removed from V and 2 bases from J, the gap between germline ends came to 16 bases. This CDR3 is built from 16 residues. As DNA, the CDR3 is TGTGCCAGCAGTGGACCGGGACACCTTACCTACAATGAGCAGTTCTTC. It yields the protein CASSGPGHLTYNEQFF.

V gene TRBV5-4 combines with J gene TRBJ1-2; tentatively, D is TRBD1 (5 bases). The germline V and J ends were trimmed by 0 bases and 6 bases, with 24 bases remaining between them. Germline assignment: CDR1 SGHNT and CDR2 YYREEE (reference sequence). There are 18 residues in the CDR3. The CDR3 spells CASSLGIRTLVGGDGYTF. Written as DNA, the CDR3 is TGTGCCAGCAGCTTGGGGATACGGACACTAGTTGGCGGGGATGGCTACACCTTC. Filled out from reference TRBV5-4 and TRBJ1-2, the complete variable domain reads ETGVTQSPTHLIKTRGQQVTLRCSSQSGHNTVSWYQQALGQGPQFIFQYYREEENGRGNFPPRFSGLQFPNYSSELNVNALELDDSALYLCASSLGIRTLVGGDGYTFGSGTRLTVV.

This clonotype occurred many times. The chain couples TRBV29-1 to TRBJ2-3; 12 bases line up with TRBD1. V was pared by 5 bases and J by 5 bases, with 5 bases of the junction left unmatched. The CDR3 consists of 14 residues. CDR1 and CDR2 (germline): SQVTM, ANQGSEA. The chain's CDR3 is CSVYRDRGQDTQYF. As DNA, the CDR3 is TGCAGCGTTTACCGGGACAGGGGGCAAGATACGCAGTATTTT.

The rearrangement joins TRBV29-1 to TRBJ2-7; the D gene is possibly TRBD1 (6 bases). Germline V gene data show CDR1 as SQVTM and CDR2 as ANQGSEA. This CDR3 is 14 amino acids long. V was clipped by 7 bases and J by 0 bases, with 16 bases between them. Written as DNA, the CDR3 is TGCAGCGCCGAGGCACAGGGAGTCTCCTACGAGCAGTACTTC. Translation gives CSAEAQGVSYEQYF.

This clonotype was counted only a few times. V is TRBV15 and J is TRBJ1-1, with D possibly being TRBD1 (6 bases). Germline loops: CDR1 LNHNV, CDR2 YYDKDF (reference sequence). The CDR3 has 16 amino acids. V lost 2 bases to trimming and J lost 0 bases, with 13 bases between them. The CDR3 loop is CATSRFGGDMNTEAFF. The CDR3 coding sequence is TGTGCCACCAGCAGATTCGGGGGCGATATGAACACTGAAGCTTTCTTT.

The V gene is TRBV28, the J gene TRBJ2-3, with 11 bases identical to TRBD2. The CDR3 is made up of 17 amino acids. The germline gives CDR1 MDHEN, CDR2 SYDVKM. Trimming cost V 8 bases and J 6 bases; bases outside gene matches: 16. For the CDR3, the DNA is TGTGCCAGCCGAAGGCGGCTAGCGGGAGGAAACGCCGATACGCAGTATTTT. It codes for CASRRRLAGGNADTQYF.

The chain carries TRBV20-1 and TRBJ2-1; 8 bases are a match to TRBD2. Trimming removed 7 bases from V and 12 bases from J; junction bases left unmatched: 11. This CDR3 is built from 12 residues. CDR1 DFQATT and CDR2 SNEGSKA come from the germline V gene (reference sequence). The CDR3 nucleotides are TGCAGTGATAGTCGGTGGCTAGCGGGGCAGTTCTTC. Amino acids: CSDSRWLAGQFF.

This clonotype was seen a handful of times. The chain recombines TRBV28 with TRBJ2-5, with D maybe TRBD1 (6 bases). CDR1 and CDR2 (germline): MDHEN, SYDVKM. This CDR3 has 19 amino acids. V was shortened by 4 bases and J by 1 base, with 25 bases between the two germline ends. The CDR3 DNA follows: TGTGCCAGCAGTTACCCTCAGGGGTTTGGCAGGGGTTCCCAAGAGACCCAGTACTTC. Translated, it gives CASSYPQGFGRGSQETQYF.

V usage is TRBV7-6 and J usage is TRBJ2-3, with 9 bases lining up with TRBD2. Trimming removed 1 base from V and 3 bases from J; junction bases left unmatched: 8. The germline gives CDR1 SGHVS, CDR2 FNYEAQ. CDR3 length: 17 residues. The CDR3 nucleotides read TGTGCCAGCAGCTTAGGGCCTGGGACTAGCAAGACAGATACGCAGTATTTT. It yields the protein CASSLGPGTSKTDTQYF.

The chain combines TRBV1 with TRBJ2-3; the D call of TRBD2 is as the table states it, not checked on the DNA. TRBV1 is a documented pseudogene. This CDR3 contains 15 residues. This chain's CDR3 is CTSGVAGGPEDTQYF. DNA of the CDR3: TGCACCAGCGGCGTAGCGGGAGGGCCGGAAGATACGCAGTATTTT.

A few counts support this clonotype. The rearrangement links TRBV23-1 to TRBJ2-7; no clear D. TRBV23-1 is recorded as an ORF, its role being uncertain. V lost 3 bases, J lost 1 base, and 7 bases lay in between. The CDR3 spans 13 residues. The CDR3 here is CASSQGRSYEQYF. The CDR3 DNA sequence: TGCGCCAGCAGTCAGGGCAGATCCTACGAGCAGTACTTC.

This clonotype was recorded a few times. The CDR3 spells CSARDPGLAGGRLGSDTQYF. In DNA, the CDR3 is TGCAGTGCTAGAGATCCGGGACTAGCGGGAGGCCGGCTTGGGTCAGATACGCAGTATTTT. The chain has TRBV20-1 and TRBJ2-3; the match to TRBD2 covers 15 bases. This CDR3 has 20 residues. In germline, CDR1 is DFQATT, CDR2 SNEGSKA (reference sequence). Trimming removed 0 bases from V and 4 bases from J; junction bases left unmatched: 14.

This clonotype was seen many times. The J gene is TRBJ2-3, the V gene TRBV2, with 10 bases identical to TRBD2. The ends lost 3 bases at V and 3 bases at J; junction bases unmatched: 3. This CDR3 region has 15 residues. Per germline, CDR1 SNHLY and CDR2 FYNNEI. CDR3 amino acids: CASSDQGLATDTQYF. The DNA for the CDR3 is TGTGCCAGCAGTGATCAGGGACTAGCGACAGATACGCAGTATTTT.

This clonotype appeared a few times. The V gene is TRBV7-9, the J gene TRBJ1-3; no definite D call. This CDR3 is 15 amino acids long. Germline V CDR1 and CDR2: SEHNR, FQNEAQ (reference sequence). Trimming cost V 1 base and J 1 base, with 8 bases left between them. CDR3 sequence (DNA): TGTGCCAGCAGCTTAGGCGGAGAGTCTGGAAACACCATATATTTT. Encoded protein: CASSLGGESGNTIYF.

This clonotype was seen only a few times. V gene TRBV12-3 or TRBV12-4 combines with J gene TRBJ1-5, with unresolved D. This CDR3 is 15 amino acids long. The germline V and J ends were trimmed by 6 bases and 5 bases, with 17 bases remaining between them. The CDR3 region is CASSGPSNGDQPQHF. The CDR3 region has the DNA TGTGCCAGCAGCGGGCCGTCTAATGGGGATCAGCCCCAGCATTTT.

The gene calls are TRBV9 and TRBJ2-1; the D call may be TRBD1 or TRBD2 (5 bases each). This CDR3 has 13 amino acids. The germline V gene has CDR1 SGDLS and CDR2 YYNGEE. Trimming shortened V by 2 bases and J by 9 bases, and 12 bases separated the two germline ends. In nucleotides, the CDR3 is TGTGCCAGCAGCGTTTTGGGGGTCGGTGAGCAGTTCTTC. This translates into CASSVLGVGEQFF.

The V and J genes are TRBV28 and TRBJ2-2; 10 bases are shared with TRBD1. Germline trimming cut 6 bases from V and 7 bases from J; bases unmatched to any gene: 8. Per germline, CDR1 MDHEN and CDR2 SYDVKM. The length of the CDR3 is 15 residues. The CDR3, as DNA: TGTGCCAGCAGCCTGACAGGGGGCATTGGCGGGGAGCTGTTTTTT. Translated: CASSLTGGIGGELFF. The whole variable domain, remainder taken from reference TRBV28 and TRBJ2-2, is DVKVTQSSRYLVKRTGEKVFLECVQDMDHENMFWYRQDPGLGLRLIYFSYDVKMKEKGDIPEGYSVSREKKERFSLILESASTNQTSMYLCASSLTGGIGGELFFGEGSRLTVL.

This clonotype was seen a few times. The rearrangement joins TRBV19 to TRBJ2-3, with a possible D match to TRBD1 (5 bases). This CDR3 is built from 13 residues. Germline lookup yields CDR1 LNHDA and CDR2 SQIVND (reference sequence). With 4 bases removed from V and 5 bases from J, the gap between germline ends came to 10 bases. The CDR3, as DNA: TGTGCCAGTAGTAAGGGGATCGGAGATACGCAGTATTTT. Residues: CASSKGIGDTQYF. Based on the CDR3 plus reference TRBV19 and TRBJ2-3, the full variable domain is DGGITQSPKYLFRKEGQNVTLSCEQNLNHDAMYWYRQDPGQGLRLIYYSQIVNDFQKGDIAEGYSVSREKKESFPLTVTSAQKNPTAFYLCASSKGIGDTQYFGPGTRLTVL.

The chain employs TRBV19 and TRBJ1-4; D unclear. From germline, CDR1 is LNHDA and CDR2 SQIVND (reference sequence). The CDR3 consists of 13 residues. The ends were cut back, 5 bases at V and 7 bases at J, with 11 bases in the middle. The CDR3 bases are TGTGCCAGTAGTTCCCGGACGGCTGAAAAACTGTTTTTT. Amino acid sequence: CASSSRTAEKLFF.